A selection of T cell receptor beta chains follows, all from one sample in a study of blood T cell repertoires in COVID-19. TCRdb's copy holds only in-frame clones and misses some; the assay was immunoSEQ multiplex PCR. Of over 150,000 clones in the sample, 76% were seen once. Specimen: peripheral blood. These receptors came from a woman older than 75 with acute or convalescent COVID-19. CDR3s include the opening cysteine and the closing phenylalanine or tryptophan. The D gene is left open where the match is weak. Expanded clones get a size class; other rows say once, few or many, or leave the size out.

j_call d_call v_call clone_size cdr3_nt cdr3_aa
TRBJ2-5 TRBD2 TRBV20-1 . TGCAGTGCCAGTCGTCCGGGACTAGCGGGAGCAGAGACCCAGTACTTC CSASRPGLAGAETQYF
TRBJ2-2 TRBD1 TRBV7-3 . TGTGCCAGCAGCCCGGGACAGTACACCGGGGAGCTGTTTTTT CASSPGQYTGELFF
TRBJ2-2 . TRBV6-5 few TGTGCCAGCTCCGGGGGGCCAGGCACCGGGGAGCTGTTTTTT CASSGGPGTGELFF
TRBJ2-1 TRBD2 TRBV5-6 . TGTGCCAGCAGCCTACGGACTAGCGGCGACCTCCCCTCCTACAATGAGCAGTTCTTC CASSLRTSGDLPSYNEQFF
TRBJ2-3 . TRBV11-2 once TGTGCCAGCATGAGGGGGGGGAGCACAGATACGCAGTATTTT CASMRGGSTDTQYF
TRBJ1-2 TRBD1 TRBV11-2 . TGTGCCAGCAGCTTAGGGACAGGGTTTGATGGCTACACCTTC CASSLGTGFDGYTF
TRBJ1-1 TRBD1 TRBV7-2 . TGTGCCAGCAGCCTCCAAGACAGGGGAGCGCTGAACACTGAAGCTTTCTTT CASSLQDRGALNTEAFF
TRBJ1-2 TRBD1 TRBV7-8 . TGTGCCAGCAGCTTAGCGCCGTCACAGGGGATTGGCTACACCTTC CASSLAPSQGIGYTF
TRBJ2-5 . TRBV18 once TGTGCCAGCACAATAACGAGACAGATACAAGAGACCCAGTACTTC CASTITRQIQETQYF
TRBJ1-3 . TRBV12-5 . TGTGCTAGTGGTTCTTCAGCTGGAAACACCATATATTTT CASGSSAGNTIYF
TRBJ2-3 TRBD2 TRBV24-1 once TGTGCCACCAGTGATACGACTAGCGGGGGGTCAGATACGCAGTATTTT CATSDTTSGGSDTQYF
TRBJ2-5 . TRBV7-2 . TGTGCCAGCAGCTTAGGGGGGCGCCAAGAGACCCAGTACTTC CASSLGGRQETQYF
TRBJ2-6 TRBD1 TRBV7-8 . TGTGCCAGCAGCCTACTTAGGACAGGAAATCCGTTCTCCGGGGCCAACGTCCTGACTTTC CASSLLRTGNPFSGANVLTF
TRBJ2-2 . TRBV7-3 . TGTGCCAGCAGCCTCAAACAGGGCTCGGGCGGGGAGCTGTTTTTT CASSLKQGSGGELFF
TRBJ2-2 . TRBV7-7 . TGTGCTAGCAGCTTATTACGGACAGCGGATACCGGGGAGCTGTTTTTT CASSLLRTADTGELFF
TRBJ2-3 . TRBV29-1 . TGCAGCGTTCGACGGCAGGGCACAGATACGCAGTATTTT CSVRRQGTDTQYF
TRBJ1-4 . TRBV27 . TGTGCCAGCAGTGTAGTACAGGGCGAGAATGAAAAACTGTTTTTT CASSVVQGENEKLFF
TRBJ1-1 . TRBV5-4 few TGTGCCAGCAACGACAGGAACACTGAAGCTTTCTTT CASNDRNTEAFF
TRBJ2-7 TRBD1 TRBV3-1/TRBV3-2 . TGTGCCAGCAGCCAAGATTGGGGACAGGGGGTAAGAGGGTACGAGCAGTACTTC CASSQDWGQGVRGYEQYF
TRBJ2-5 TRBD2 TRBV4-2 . TGTGCCAGCAGCCAAGACCCGGGGACTAGTCTACAAGAGACCCAGTACTTC CASSQDPGTSLQETQYF
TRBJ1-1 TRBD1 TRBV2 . TGTGCCAGCAGGCGGACAGGGGTGGAGACTGAAGCTTTCTTT CASRRTGVETEAFF
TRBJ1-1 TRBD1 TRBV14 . TGTGCCAGCAGCCTTGGGACAGGGATGTGGAACACTGAAGCTTTCTTT CASSLGTGMWNTEAFF
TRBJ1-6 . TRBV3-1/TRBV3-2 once TGTGCCAGCAGCCAAGATTGGCAGGGAGGGGGTTCACCCCTCCACTTT CASSQDWQGGGSPLHF
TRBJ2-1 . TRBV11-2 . TGTGCCAGCAGCTTAGCTTTGCGGGACTACAATGAGCAGTTCTTC CASSLALRDYNEQFF
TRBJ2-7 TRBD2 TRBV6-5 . TGTGCCAGCAGTTACTCGCTAGCGGGGCGCTACGAGCAGTACTTC CASSYSLAGRYEQYF
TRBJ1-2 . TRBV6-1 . TGTGCCAGCAGTGAATTTCACGGAGGAAACTATGGCTACACCTTC CASSEFHGGNYGYTF
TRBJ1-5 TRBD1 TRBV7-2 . TGTGCCAGCAGCTTCGCCGGGACAGCTAGCAATCAGCCCCAGCATTTT CASSFAGTASNQPQHF
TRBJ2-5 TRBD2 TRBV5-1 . TGCGCCAGCAGCTTGGCGACTAGCGGGAGGGGAGAGACCCAGTACTTC CASSLATSGRGETQYF
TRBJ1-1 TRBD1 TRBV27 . TGTGCCAGCAGTTTAAGGAGCAGGGGGCTGAGTACTGAAGCTTTCTTT CASSLRSRGLSTEAFF
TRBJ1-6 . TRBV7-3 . TGTGCCAGCAGCCAGGGGTTGAATTCACCCCTCCACTTT CASSQGLNSPLHF
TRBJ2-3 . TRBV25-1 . TGTGCCAGCAGCGAGACAGGAGCGAACACAGATACGCAGTATTTT CASSETGANTDTQYF
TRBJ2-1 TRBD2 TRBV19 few TGTGCCAGTAGTATCGGCGGGAGAGCCCGCAGTGAGCAGTTCTTC CASSIGGRARSEQFF
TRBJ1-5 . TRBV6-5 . TGTGCCAGCAGACCCGGGGGGCCAGACAATCAGCCCCAGCATTTT CASRPGGPDNQPQHF
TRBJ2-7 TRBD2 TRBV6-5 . TGTGCCAGCTTGAGTAGCGGGAACCACGAGCAGTACTTC CASLSSGNHEQYF
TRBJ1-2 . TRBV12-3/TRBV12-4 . TGTGCCAGCAACAAAGGGAGGACCTATGGCTACACCTTC CASNKGRTYGYTF
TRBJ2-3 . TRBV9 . TGTGCCAGCAGCGTAGGAGGGAGCACAGATACGCAGTATTTT CASSVGGSTDTQYF
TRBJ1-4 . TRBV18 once TGTGCCAGCTCACCGGCGGTTACGGGGGAAAAACTGTTTTTT CASSPAVTGEKLFF
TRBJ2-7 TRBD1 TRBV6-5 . TGTGCCAGCACCCCGGGACAGGGGTACCGCTACGAGCAGTACTTC CASTPGQGYRYEQYF
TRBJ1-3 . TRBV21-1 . TGTGCCAGCAGCTACCCCCCGGGAATCTCTGGAAACACCATATATTTT CASSYPPGISGNTIYF
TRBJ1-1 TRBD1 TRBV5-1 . TGCGCCAGCAGTATAATACCAGGGGGCGCGGGCATGAACACTGAAGCTTTCTTT CASSIIPGGAGMNTEAFF
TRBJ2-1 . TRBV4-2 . TGTGCCAGCAGCCAAGGGGACACTGGTTTCAATGAGCAGTTCTTC CASSQGDTGFNEQFF
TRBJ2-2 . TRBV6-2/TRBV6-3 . TGTGCCAGCAGTTACTCAGCCGGGAACACCGGGGAGCTGTTTTTT CASSYSAGNTGELFF
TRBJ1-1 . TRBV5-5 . TGTGCCAGCAGCTTCTCAGGGTCTGGCACTGAAGCTTTCTTT CASSFSGSGTEAFF
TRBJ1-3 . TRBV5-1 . TGCGCCAGCAGCTTGGCCGGGGGATCGGCTGGAAACACCATATATTTT CASSLAGGSAGNTIYF
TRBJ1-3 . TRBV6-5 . TGTGCCAGCAGTTACGAGGGCAGCTTCTCTGGAAACACCATATATTTT CASSYEGSFSGNTIYF
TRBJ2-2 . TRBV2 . TGTGCCAGCAGTGAACCGTCTAGCGCCGGGGAGCTGTTTTTT CASSEPSSAGELFF
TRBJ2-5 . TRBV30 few TGTGCCTGGAAGAGGGACTCTCTCTCAGAGACCCAGTACTTC CAWKRDSLSETQYF
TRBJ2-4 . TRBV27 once TGTGCCAGGGTACTTCTAGCCAAAAACATTCAGTACTTC CARVLLAKNIQYF
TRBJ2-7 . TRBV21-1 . TGTGCCAGCAGCAAAGAGATTGATGAACAGGGGGTCCTCAACTACGAGCAGTACTTC CASSKEIDEQGVLNYEQYF
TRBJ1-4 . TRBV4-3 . TGCGCCAGCAGCCTGGGGCGGTATAATGAAAAACTGTTTTTT CASSLGRYNEKLFF
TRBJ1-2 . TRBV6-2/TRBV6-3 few TGTGCCAGCAGCTTGCAGGGCAACTATGGCTACACCTTC CASSLQGNYGYTF
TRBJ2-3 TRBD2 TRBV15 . TGTGCCACCAGCAGAGGGACTAGCGGGAGAGTCCCAGATACGCAGTATTTT CATSRGTSGRVPDTQYF
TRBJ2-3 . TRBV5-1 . TGCGCCAGCAGTCAGACGGGGGGCTTAAGCACAGATACGCAGTATTTT CASSQTGGLSTDTQYF